The table lists the clone carrying this T cell receptor beta chain with many counts. Germline lookup yields CDR1 MDHEN and CDR2 SYDVKM. V trimming: 6 bases; J trimming: 8 bases; junction bases outside the gene matches: 7. CDR3 length: 13 amino acids. The entry originates in a study of T cells in Graves' hyperthyroidism and ophthalmopathy. Authors of the study amplified TCR beta CDR3 regions from RNA transcripts. The HTBI set primed first-round TCR CDR3 RT-PCR. TCRdb called the multiplex PCR reads again in MiXCR, with one record for every CDR3 protein. The sample shows 200,000 or so distinct CDR3 sequences, about 17% of them seen only once.

The rearrangement joins TRBV28 to TRBJ2-4; 7 bases map to TRBD1. Specimen: blood. The receptor was derived from a woman aged 50 to 60 with Graves' hyperthyroidism. The CDR3 DNA sequence: TGTGCCAGCAGCCGACAGGGCTCCCACATTCAGTACTTC. Protein: CASSRQGSHIQYF.